Below are 24 T cell receptor beta chains sequenced from a single sample in a study of OX40 agonist ivuxolimab in advanced cancers. Generated by immunoSEQ multiplex PCR, the TCRdb table keeps only in-frame clones and is missing some. The sample lists about 79,000 clones; roughly 80% were seen once. The sample here was CD4+ or CD8+ T cells sorted from blood, taken in a trial of the OX40 agonist ivuxolimab. The source is an adult with an advanced solid tumor such as melanoma, head and neck, liver or kidney cancer.

The chain combines TRBV6-4 with TRBJ2-6; 7 bases are a match to TRBD1. CDR3 length: 17 amino acids. V lost 5 bases, J lost 4 bases, and 11 bases stayed unmatched. Looked up from germline, CDR1 is MRHNA and CDR2 is SNTAGT. The CDR3 DNA sequence: TGTGCCAGCAGTCTCGAGGGGGCAGTCTCAGGGGCCAACGTCCTGACTTTC. This sequence encodes CASSLEGAVSGANVLTF.

This clone was seen a handful of times. J is TRBJ1-6 and V is TRBV11-3; D remains ambiguous. This CDR3 spans 13 amino acids. Trimming stripped 2 bases from V and 9 bases from J, with 8 bases between. Per germline, CDR1 SGHNT and CDR2 YENEEA. CDR3 nucleotides: TGTGCCAGCAGCTTATCCGGTTCTTCACCCCTCCACTTT. This sequence encodes CASSLSGSSPLHF.

The chain's CDR3 is CASRQGARNTEAFF. For the CDR3, the DNA is TGCGCCAGCAGACAGGGGGCGAGGAACACTGAAGCTTTCTTT. The V gene is TRBV5-1, the J gene TRBJ1-1; 9 nucleotides align to TRBD1. The CDR3 length is 14 residues. In germline, CDR1 is SGHRS, CDR2 YFSETQ. The junction had 3 bases not matched to a gene; V was cut back by 5 bases and J by 1 base.

The chain couples TRBV9 to TRBJ2-1; 11 nucleotides align to TRBD1. Germline V gene sequence: CDR1 SGDLS, CDR2 YYNGEE. The junction had 4 bases not matched to a gene; V was cut back by 2 bases and J by 3 bases. This CDR3 region has 16 residues. The CDR3 is CASSVGGTGGYNEQFF. CDR3 DNA sequence: TGTGCCAGCAGCGTCGGTGGGACAGGGGGCTACAATGAGCAGTTCTTC. The full variable domain, its missing parts supplied by reference TRBV9 and TRBJ2-1, is DSGVTQTPKHLITATGQRVTLRCSPRSGDLSVYWYQQSLDQGLQFLIQYYNGEERAKGNILERFSAQQFPDLHSELNLSSLELGDSALYFCASSVGGTGGYNEQFFGPGTRLTVL.

The chain recombines TRBV7-8 with TRBJ2-7; D might be TRBD1 (6 bases). Trimming removed 3 bases at V and 3 bases at J, with 12 bases between. Germline V gives CDR1 SGHVS, CDR2 FQNEAQ. This CDR3 spans 14 amino acids. The CDR3 loop is CASSFAGVNYEQYF. The CDR3 bases are TGTGCCAGCAGCTTTGCAGGGGTTAACTACGAGCAGTACTTC. The full variable domain, completed using reference TRBV7-8 and TRBJ2-7, is GAGVSQSPRYKVAKRGQDVALRCDPISGHVSLFWYQQALGQGPEFLTYFQNEAQLDKSGLPSDRFFAERPEGSVSTLKIQRTQQEDSAVYLCASSFAGVNYEQYFGPGTRLTVT.

The rearrangement uses TRBV11-3 and TRBJ1-3; D might be TRBD1 (5 bases). V lost 6 bases and J lost 1, with 22 bases in between. Germline CDR1 SGHNT, CDR2 YENEEA. The CDR3 has 18 amino acids. The CDR3 DNA reads as TGTGCCAGCAGAGGAGGGACCTCACTTGGGGAATCTGGAAACACCATATATTTT. It translates to CASRGGTSLGESGNTIYF.

A note on this clone: The junction differs from germline at one of its ends, possibly a read error. CDR3 nucleotides: TGTGCCAGCAGCCGTCTGACTGAAGAACTGTTTTTT. Amino acids: CASSRLTEELFF. The chain joins TRBV7-6 to TRBJ1-4, with unresolved D. The germline CDR1 and CDR2 sequences are SGHVS and FNYEAQ. This CDR3 has 12 residues.

This clone has only one observation. The CDR3 region is CASSPSGNTEAFF. CDR3 in DNA: TGCGCCAGCAGCCCTAGCGGGAACACTGAAGCTTTCTTT. The genes are TRBV5-1 and TRBJ1-1; D ambiguous. Germline assignment: CDR1 SGHRS and CDR2 YFSETQ. Between the trimmed V and J ends, which lost 4 bases and 1 base, there was a span of 8 bases. The CDR3 is 13 residues long.

The chain uses TRBV5-6 and TRBJ1-4; D gene unclear. Per the germline V gene, CDR1 is SGHDT and CDR2 is YYEEEE. The CDR3 spans 15 residues. V gave up 2 bases and J gave up 5 bases, with 13 bases separating them. The CDR3 loop reads CASSLNGRLNEKLFF. The CDR3 coding sequence is TGTGCCAGCAGCTTAAACGGGCGGCTAAATGAAAAACTGTTTTTT.

The V and J genes are TRBV9 and TRBJ2-5; 7 bases are a match to TRBD2. This CDR3 spans 14 amino acids. CDR1 and CDR2 from the germline V gene are SGDLS and YYNGEE. J gave up 8 bases and V 0 bases, and 7 bases lay outside the gene matches. The CDR3 loop reads CASSVDGTTGTQYF. In DNA, the CDR3 is TGTGCCAGCAGCGTAGACGGGACTACGGGCACCCAGTACTTC.

This clone was detected only once. V gene TRBV5-1 combines with J gene TRBJ2-5; TRBD1 matches 9 bases. In germline, CDR1 is SGHRS, CDR2 YFSETQ. V lost 5 bases, J lost 2 bases, and 4 bases stayed unmatched. There are 14 residues in the CDR3. The DNA for the CDR3 is TGCGCCAGCAGATTACAGGGGGCACAAGAGACCCAGTACTTC. Protein product: CASRLQGAQETQYF.

A note on this clone: At one of its ends the junction is not consistent with the germline gene, which may arise from a read error. This chain links TRBV9 with TRBJ2-5, with TRBD2 identical over 9 bases. Germline V gene sequence: CDR1 SGDLS, CDR2 YYNGEE. The CDR3 contains 14 residues. CDR3 nucleotides: TGTGCCAGCAGCGTAACTAGCGGGCAAGGGACCCAGTACTTC. Encoded protein: CASSVTSGQGTQYF.

This clone has just a few counts. The gene calls are TRBV15 and TRBJ1-1, with a weak D call TRBD1 (5 bases). The germline CDR1 and CDR2 sequences are LNHNV and YYDKDF (reference sequence). V gave up 1 base and J gave up 5 bases, with 11 bases separating them. The CDR3 has 14 residues. For the CDR3, the DNA is TGTGCCACCAGCAGAGTACGCGGGGGAACTGAAGCTTTCTTT. This codes for CATSRVRGGTEAFF.

The chain joins TRBV10-3 to TRBJ2-1, with 8 positions matching TRBD2. Per the germline V gene, CDR1 is ENHRY and CDR2 is SYGVKD. CDR3 length: 15 residues. With V trimmed by 4 bases and J by 2 bases, 4 bases remained unmatched. CDR3 sequence (DNA): TGTGCCATCAGTGGTAGCGGGATAACCTACAATGAGCAGTTCTTC. Its protein product is CAISGSGITYNEQFF.

The chain is built from TRBV5-6 and TRBJ2-2, with a tentative D call TRBD1 (5 bases). Germline assignment: CDR1 SGHDT and CDR2 YYEEEE. The germline V and J ends were trimmed by 1 base and 3 bases, with 13 bases remaining between them. The CDR3 has 16 amino acids. CDR3 sequence: CASSLKAAGYTGELFF. CDR3 nucleotides: TGTGCCAGCAGCTTGAAGGCGGCAGGGTACACCGGGGAGCTGTTTTTT.

The chain recombines TRBV7-3 with TRBJ1-1; maybe TRBD1 (6 bases). The CDR3 length is 13 residues. Trimming stripped 6 bases from V and 1 base from J, with 9 bases between. Germline-derived CDR1 and CDR2 are SGHTA and FQGTGA. CDR3 sequence: CASRGQPNTEAFF. The DNA of the CDR3 is TGTGCCAGCAGAGGACAGCCGAACACTGAAGCTTTCTTT.

This clone was seen a handful of times. The chain links TRBV5-5 to TRBJ1-4; a possible D gene is TRBD1 (6 bases). CDR1 SGHKS and CDR2 YYEKEE come from the germline V gene (reference sequence). CDR3 length: 16 residues. Trimming pared 1 base from V and 8 bases from J, leaving 18 bases between. This chain's CDR3 is CASSLNGDSRGEKLFF. In nucleotides, the CDR3 is TGTGCCAGCAGCTTGAATGGAGATTCCAGGGGAGAAAAACTGTTTTTT.

The J gene is TRBJ1-1, the V gene TRBV7-9, with a weak D call TRBD1 (6 bases). The V end lost 5 bases, the J end lost 1 base, and 14 bases lay between the germline ends. There are 15 residues in the CDR3. Looked up from germline, CDR1 is SEHNR and CDR2 is FQNEAQ (reference sequence). The CDR3 DNA reads TGTGCCAGCAGCAACCTGGACAGTCAGAACACTGAAGCTTTCTTT. Translated: CASSNLDSQNTEAFF.

V usage is TRBV11-3 and J usage is TRBJ2-7, with 9 bases fitting TRBD1. V was clipped by 0 bases and J by 5 bases; unmatched bases: 8. The CDR3 extends over 16 amino acids. The germline V gene has CDR1 SGHNT and CDR2 YENEEA. The CDR3 DNA sequence: TGTGCCAGCAGCTTAGACCCGGGACAGGGATTGGACGAGCAGTACTTC. It is translated as CASSLDPGQGLDEQYF.

CDR3 in DNA: TGCGCCAGCAGCCAAGAAGGATTAGGGGGTAATGAGCAGTACTTC. Translating it yields CASSQEGLGGNEQYF. The chain couples TRBV4-3 to TRBJ2-5; the D gene is possibly TRBD1 (6 bases). Per the germline V gene, CDR1 is LGHNA and CDR2 is YSLEER. This CDR3 comprises 15 residues. V was cut by 0 bases and J by 11 bases, with 19 bases left in between.

This chain links TRBV19 with TRBJ1-1, with D unclear. V was shortened by 3 bases and J by 2 bases, with 7 bases between the two germline ends. The CDR3 sequence is 13 residues long. Per the germline V gene, CDR1 is LNHDA and CDR2 is SQIVND (reference sequence). This chain's CDR3 is CASSIRPNTEAFF. CDR3 bases: TGTGCCAGTAGTATTCGCCCAAACACTGAAGCTTTCTTT.

This chain uses TRBV7-3 with TRBJ1-1, with 7 bases matching TRBD1. There are 14 residues in the CDR3. Germline V CDR1 and CDR2: SGHTA, FQGTGA. V shed 6 bases and J 1 base; nucleotides not matched to a gene: 5. The CDR3 coding sequence is TGTGCCAGCAGTCAGACAGGGCAGAACACTGAAGCTTTCTTT. Amino acid sequence: CASSQTGQNTEAFF.

This rearrangement joins TRBV2 to TRBJ1-1; D is uncertain. V was cut by 3 bases and J by 8 bases, with 19 bases left in between. Germline CDR1 is SNHLY and CDR2 is FYNNEI. The CDR3 length is 15 residues. The CDR3 nucleotides read TGTGCCAGCAGTGACGGAGAGCCCCCCCCTCTCGAAGCTTTCTTT. Amino acids: CASSDGEPPPLEAFF.

This chain connects TRBV6-1 to TRBJ1-2; 8 bases map to TRBD1. CDR3 length: 17 residues. Germline-derived CDR1 and CDR2 are MNHNS and SASEGT. Germline trimming cut 2 bases from V and 8 bases from J; bases unmatched to any gene: 16. The CDR3 region has the DNA TGTGCCAGCAGTGAACCTCGCTGGGCAGGGGGCGACGTGGGCTACACCTTC. It translates to CASSEPRWAGGDVGYTF.